This T cell receptor (beta chain) was profiled in a study of response to subunit inactivated influenza vaccine. TCRdb recomputed calls from the RT-PCR reads with MiXCR, one row per CDR3 protein. The sample carries roughly 500,000 distinct CDR3 sequences, around 25% recorded once. Trimming removed 6 bases from V and 11 bases from J; junction bases left unmatched: 8. This CDR3 comprises 13 residues. CDR1 SEHNR and CDR2 FQNEAQ come from the germline V gene (reference sequence). These data are also associated with another study on T cells expressing NK-cell markers. Turning to that study: UMI-tagged 5'RACE template switching yielded the TCR beta cDNA. Repertoires of TCR beta were obtained from T cells sorted as CD3+CD56+NKG2C+, CD3+CD56+NKG2C- and CD3+CD56-NKG2C+. The same clonotypes also predominated in the CD3+CD56-NKG2C+ fraction of a few donors.

The origin of this receptor is a man aged 45 to 65 who received an inactivated influenza vaccine. The J gene is TRBJ1-1, the V gene TRBV7-9; 11 bases match TRBD1. The specimen comprised CD4+ T cells sorted from PBMCs, sampled 11 to 12 days after vaccination. CDR3 bases: TGTGCCAGCAGTTACCGGGACAGGGGGTCTGCTTTCTTT. It yields the protein CASSYRDRGSAFF.